Each of the 16 T cell receptor beta chains below was sequenced from the same sample in a study of T cells in Graves' hyperthyroidism and ophthalmopathy. Amplified TCR beta CDR3 regions came from RNA transcripts. HTBI primers were used for first-round RT-PCR of the TCR CDR3. MiXCR, run by TCRdb on the multiplex PCR reads, gives a single entry per CDR3 protein. The sample carries about 500,000 distinct CDR3 sequences, roughly a sixth recorded once. The sample consisted of blood. The receptors come from a woman aged 18-35 years with Graves' ophthalmopathy.

This clonotype was seen ten or more times. V gene TRBV20-1 combines with J gene TRBJ2-3; TRBD2 matches at 10 bases. The CDR3 is 14 residues long. Germline V gene data show CDR1 as DFQATT and CDR2 as SNEGSKA (reference sequence). V lost 5 bases, J lost 3 bases, and 5 bases stayed unmatched. CDR3 DNA sequence: TGCAGTGCTTATACTAGCGGGACAACAGATACGCAGTATTTT. Its translation: CSAYTSGTTDTQYF.

Many counts were recorded for this clonotype. The rearrangement uses TRBV10-3 and TRBJ1-2; D not resolved. Trimming took off 11 bases at V and 3 bases at J, with 16 bases between the two ends. Germline CDR1 ENHRY, CDR2 SYGVKD. The CDR3 consists of 13 residues. CDR3 loop: CASARPGDYGYTF. CDR3 coding DNA: TGTGCCTCTGCCCGCCCGGGCGACTATGGCTACACCTTC.

The chain uses TRBV5-8 and TRBJ1-1; no clear D. Looked up from germline, CDR1 is SGHTS and CDR2 is YDEGEE. The ends were cut back, 6 bases at V and 5 bases at J, with 17 bases in the middle. This CDR3 is 14 amino acids long. In DNA, the CDR3 is TGTGCCAGCACCCTGACTTGGGGAACAACTGAAGCTTTCTTT. Encoded protein: CASTLTWGTTEAFF.

V usage is TRBV4-2 and J usage is TRBJ2-7; 8 nucleotides match TRBD1. Per the germline V gene, CDR1 is LGHNA and CDR2 is YNFKEQ. With 2 bases clipped from V and 2 bases from J, the junction kept 5 bases outside the gene matches. CDR3 length equals 15 residues. The DNA for the CDR3 is TGTGCCAGCAGCCAAAGGGGACAGGCAACCTACGAGCAGTACTTC. This sequence encodes CASSQRGQATYEQYF.

This clonotype was picked up many times. The chain uses TRBV6-1 and TRBJ2-1; a possible D gene is TRBD1 (7 bases). The CDR3 runs to 16 residues. CDR1 is MNHNS and CDR2 is SASEGT in the germline V gene. V dropped 10 bases and J dropped 3 bases, with 22 bases sitting between them. For the CDR3, the DNA is TGTGCCACCGAAGGACAGGTCGGGAGATACTACAATGAGCAGTTCTTC. Amino acid sequence: CATEGQVGRYYNEQFF.

In this sample, this clonotype turned up many times. The chain employs TRBV20-1 and TRBJ1-1; D may be TRBD1 (6 bases). Trimming left V 6 bases short and J 0 bases short, with 11 bases between. Germline CDR1 is DFQATT and CDR2 is SNEGSKA (reference sequence). The CDR3 sequence is 13 residues long. The chain's CDR3 is CSAPTGVNTEAFF. The CDR3 DNA follows: TGCAGTGCGCCGACAGGCGTGAACACTGAAGCTTTCTTT.

V and J are TRBV20-1 and TRBJ1-2, with D tentatively TRBD1 (5 bases). Germline CDR1 is DFQATT and CDR2 is SNEGSKA (reference sequence). The CDR3 has 14 residues. V was cut by 1 base and J by 2 bases, with 11 bases left in between. CDR3 sequence (DNA): TGCAGTGCTAGAGGGGGGACCGGGAACTATGGCTACACCTTC. This translates into CSARGGTGNYGYTF.

The gene calls are TRBV5-6 and TRBJ2-6; D is unclear. The CDR3 is made up of 15 amino acids. Germline V CDR1 and CDR2: SGHDT, YYEEEE. V gave up 4 bases and J gave up 2 bases, with 10 bases separating them. The DNA for the CDR3 is TGTGCCAGCAGCCCGGGTAGTACTGGGGCCAACGTCCTGACTTTC. This translates into CASSPGSTGANVLTF.

This clonotype was recorded many times. CDR3 sequence: CAWSRVAGDHTF. CDR3 bases: TGTGCCTGGAGCAGGGTCGCAGGGGACCACACCTTC. J is TRBJ1-2 and V is TRBV30; weak D call: TRBD1 (6 bases). The germline V gene has CDR1 GTSNPN and CDR2 SVGIG (reference sequence). The CDR3 is 12 residues long. Between the trimmed V and J ends, which lost 3 bases and 12 bases, there was a span of 17 bases.

The CDR3 protein is CASSQGQGAWDTEAFF. Written as DNA, the CDR3 is TGCGCCAGCAGCCAGGGACAGGGGGCCTGGGACACTGAAGCTTTCTTT. The chain uses TRBV4-1 and TRBJ1-1; TRBD1 matches at 12 bases. With V trimmed by 3 bases and J by 3 bases, 5 bases remained unmatched. The CDR3 length is 16 residues. The V gene's germline CDR1 is MGHRA and CDR2 YSYEKL.

The chain has TRBV4-3 and TRBJ1-4; D perhaps matches TRBD1 (5 bases). Germline CDR1 is LGHNA and CDR2 is YSLEER. This CDR3 comprises 15 residues. Deletions cut 0 bases from V and 10 bases from J, with 15 bases between. The CDR3 sequence is CASSQDGAGSGKLFF. CDR3 in DNA: TGCGCCAGCAGCCAAGATGGGGCAGGGAGTGGAAAACTGTTTTTT.

This clonotype was seen many times. V is TRBV7-3 and J is TRBJ2-1, with 11 nucleotides matching TRBD2. The CDR3 is made up of 14 amino acids. The V segment lost 6 bases and the J segment 10 bases; nucleotides outside the gene matches: 8. The germline V gene has CDR1 SGHTA and CDR2 FQGTGA. The CDR3 sequence is CASSPLAGGGEQFF. The CDR3 DNA is TGTGCCAGCAGTCCCCTAGCGGGAGGAGGGGAGCAGTTCTTC.

This clonotype was seen at least ten times. This rearrangement joins TRBV28 to TRBJ1-5; TRBD1 is a possible D gene (5 bases). There are 13 residues in the CDR3. The V gene's germline CDR1 is MDHEN and CDR2 SYDVKM. V was cut by 7 bases and J by 11 bases, with 18 bases left in between. The CDR3 nucleotides are TGTGCCAGCAACCTGGAGGGGCTCGGAGCCCAGCATTTT. This codes for CASNLEGLGAQHF.

The CDR3 protein is CASSPRRGQVGPEAFF. DNA for the CDR3: TGTGCCAGTAGTCCCAGGAGGGGACAGGTCGGTCCTGAAGCTTTCTTT. V usage is TRBV19 and J usage is TRBJ1-1, with 8 bases matching TRBD1. The CDR3 spans 16 residues. Per germline, CDR1 LNHDA and CDR2 SQIVND (reference sequence). With 5 bases clipped from V and 6 bases from J, the junction kept 14 bases outside the gene matches.

A few counts support this clonotype. V is TRBV7-9 and J is TRBJ2-1, with 9 bases identical to TRBD2. Looked up from germline, CDR1 is SEHNR and CDR2 is FQNEAQ (reference sequence). V was pared by 2 bases and J by 0 bases, with 5 bases of the junction left unmatched. The CDR3 totals 17 residues. The CDR3 reads CASSLRFSGSSYNEQFF. The CDR3 DNA reads TGTGCCAGCAGCTTAAGGTTTAGCGGGAGCTCCTACAATGAGCAGTTCTTC.

The V call is TRBV29-1, the J call TRBJ1-1; D is unclear. The CDR3 extends over 13 amino acids. V lost 5 bases, J lost 0 bases, and 10 bases lay in between. Germline V gene lookup returns CDR1 SQVTM and CDR2 ANQGSEA. The CDR3 coding sequence is TGCAGCGTTCGTACCGGGGTGAACACTGAAGCTTTCTTT. This encodes CSVRTGVNTEAFF.